This T cell receptor (beta chain) was recorded in a study of PD-1 blockade in mismatch repair-deficient tumors. CDR3 length: 19 amino acids. Trimming at V came to 5 bases and at J to 1 base, leaving 15 bases not matched to a gene. Germline V lookup: CDR1 SGDLS, CDR2 YYNGEE. The protocol was immunoSEQ multiplex PCR, while the TCRdb copy is restricted to in-frame clones and leaves out a portion. The repertoire holds approximately 110,000 clones, with over 60% as singletons. Sample: peripheral blood, taken approximately 14 months after starting pembrolizumab. The clonotype was recovered from an adult with mismatch repair-deficient cancer. This chain joins TRBV9 and TRBJ2-3; 11 bases fit TRBD2. The chain's CDR3 is CASSRSGSGRGFGTDTQYF. The CDR3 DNA sequence: TGTGCCAGCAGTCGTAGTGGTAGCGGGAGGGGTTTTGGCACAGATACGCAGTATTTT.